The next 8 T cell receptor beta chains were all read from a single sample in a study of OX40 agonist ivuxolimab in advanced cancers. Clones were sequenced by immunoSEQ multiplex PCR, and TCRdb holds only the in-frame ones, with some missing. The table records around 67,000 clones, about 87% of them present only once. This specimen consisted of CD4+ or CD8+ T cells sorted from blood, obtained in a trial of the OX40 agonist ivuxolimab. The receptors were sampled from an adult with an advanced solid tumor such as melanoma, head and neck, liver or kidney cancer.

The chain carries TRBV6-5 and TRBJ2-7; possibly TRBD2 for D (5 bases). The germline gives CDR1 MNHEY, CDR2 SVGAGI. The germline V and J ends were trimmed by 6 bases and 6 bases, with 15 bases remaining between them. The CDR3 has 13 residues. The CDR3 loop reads CASSRSLGSEQYF. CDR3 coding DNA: TGTGCCAGCAGCAGATCACTAGGATCCGAGCAGTACTTC.

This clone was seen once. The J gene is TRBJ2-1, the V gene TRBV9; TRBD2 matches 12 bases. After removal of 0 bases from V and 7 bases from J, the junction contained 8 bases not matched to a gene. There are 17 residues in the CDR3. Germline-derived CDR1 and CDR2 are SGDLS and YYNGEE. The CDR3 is CASSVGASGGARNEQFF. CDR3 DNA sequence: TGTGCCAGCAGCGTAGGGGCTAGCGGGGGGGCTCGGAATGAGCAGTTCTTC.

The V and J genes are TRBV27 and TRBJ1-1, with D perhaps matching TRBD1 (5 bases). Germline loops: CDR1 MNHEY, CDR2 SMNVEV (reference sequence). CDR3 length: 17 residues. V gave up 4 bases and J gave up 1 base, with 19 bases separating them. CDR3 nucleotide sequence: TGTGCCAGCAGTTCCTCCCAGGGTAACTTTCGGAACACTGAAGCTTTCTTT. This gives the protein CASSSSQGNFRNTEAFF.

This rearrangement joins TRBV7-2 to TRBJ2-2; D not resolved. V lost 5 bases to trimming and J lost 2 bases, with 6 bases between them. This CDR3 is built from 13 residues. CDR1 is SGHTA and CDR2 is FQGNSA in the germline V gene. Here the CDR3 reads CASSRYNTGELFF. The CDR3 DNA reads TGTGCCAGCAGCCGATACAACACCGGGGAGCTGTTTTTT. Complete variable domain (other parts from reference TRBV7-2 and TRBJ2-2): GAGVSQSPSNKVTEKGKDVELRCDPISGHTALYWYRQSLGQGLEFLIYFQGNSAPDKSGLPSDRFSAERTGGSVSTLTIQRTQQEDSAVYLCASSRYNTGELFFGEGSRLTVL.

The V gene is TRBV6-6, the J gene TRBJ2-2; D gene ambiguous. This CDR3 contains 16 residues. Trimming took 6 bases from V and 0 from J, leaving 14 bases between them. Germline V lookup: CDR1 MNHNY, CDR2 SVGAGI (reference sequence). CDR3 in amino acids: CASSETPPANTGELFF. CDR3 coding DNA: TGTGCCAGCAGCGAAACCCCCCCGGCGAACACCGGGGAGCTGTTTTTT.

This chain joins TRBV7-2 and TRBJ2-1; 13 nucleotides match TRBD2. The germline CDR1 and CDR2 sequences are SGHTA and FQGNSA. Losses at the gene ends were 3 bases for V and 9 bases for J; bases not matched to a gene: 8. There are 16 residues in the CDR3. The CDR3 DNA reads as TGTGCCAGCAGCTTCCGGACTAGCGGGAGCGGCGGTGAGCAGTTCTTC. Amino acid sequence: CASSFRTSGSGGEQFF.

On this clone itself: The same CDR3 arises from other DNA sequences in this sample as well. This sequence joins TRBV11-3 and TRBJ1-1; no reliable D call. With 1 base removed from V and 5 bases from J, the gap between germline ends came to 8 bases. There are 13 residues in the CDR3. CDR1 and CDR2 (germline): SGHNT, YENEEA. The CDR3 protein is CASSLGSGTEAFF. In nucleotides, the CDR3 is TGTGCCAGCAGCTTAGGATCCGGGACTGAAGCTTTCTTT.

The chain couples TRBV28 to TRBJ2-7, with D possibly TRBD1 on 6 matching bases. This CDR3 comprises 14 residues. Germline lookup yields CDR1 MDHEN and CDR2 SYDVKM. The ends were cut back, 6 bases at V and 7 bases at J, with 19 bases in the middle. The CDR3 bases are TGTGCCAGCAGCCCCCCAGGACAGTACCGGGAGCAGTACTTC. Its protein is CASSPPGQYREQYF.